The 9 T cell receptor beta chains below all came from one sample that was sequenced in a study of T-cell reconstitution after alpha-beta-depleted transplantation in children. TCRbeta library construction was performed incorporating unique molecular identifiers. MiXCR was run by TCRdb on the PCR reads, yielding one entry per CDR3 protein. Here the sample spans about 360,000 distinct CDR3 sequences, 13% being singletons. This specimen consisted of PBMCs, obtained from the stem cell graft. These TCRs come from a human donor who donated a stem cell graft to a child with Fanconi anemia.

The chain employs TRBV20-1 and TRBJ2-4; TRBD2 might be the D (6 bases). The CDR3 loop spans 12 amino acids. CDR1 and CDR2 from the germline V gene are DFQATT and SNEGSKA (reference sequence). Trimming stripped 3 bases from V and 6 bases from J, with 9 bases between. CDR3 nucleotides: TGCAGTGCTAGGGGGGACTTAAACATTCAGTACTTC. As protein: CSARGDLNIQYF.

The V gene is TRBV5-1, the J gene TRBJ1-1; a weak D match, TRBD1 (5 bases). Deletions cut 1 base from V and 5 bases from J, with 15 bases between. The CDR3 contains 15 residues. CDR1 SGHRS and CDR2 YFSETQ come from the germline V gene. The DNA of the CDR3 is TGCGCCAGCAGCTTGTCAGTCGGGGGTGCGACTGAAGCTTTCTTT. The encoded protein is CASSLSVGGATEAFF. Full variable domain (missing parts from reference TRBV5-1 and TRBJ1-1): KAGVTQTPRYLIKTRGQQVTLSCSPISGHRSVSWYQQTPGQGLQFLFEYFSETQRNKGNFPGRFSGRQFSNSRSEMNVSTLELGDSALYLCASSLSVGGATEAFFGQGTRLTVV.

This clonotype appeared many times. The DNA for the CDR3 is TGTGCCAGCAGTAACCTTATTAGCGGGGAGTACAATGAGCAGTTCTTC. This codes for CASSNLISGEYNEQFF. The chain links TRBV9 to TRBJ2-1, with 8 bases identical to TRBD2. Germline-derived CDR1 and CDR2 are SGDLS and YYNGEE. The CDR3 is 16 residues long. The junction had 11 bases not matched to a gene; V was cut back by 5 bases and J by 4 bases.

J is TRBJ2-5 and V is TRBV7-2; D not resolved. Germline V CDR1 and CDR2: SGHTA, FQGNSA. The V and J ends lost 5 bases and 5 bases respectively, with 15 bases between them. The CDR3 has 14 amino acids. CDR3 in DNA: TGTGCCAGCAGCCCCGGGTCCTCGAGGGAGACCCAGTACTTC. Translating it yields CASSPGSSRETQYF.

Only a few counts were recorded for this clonotype. The chain joins TRBV19 to TRBJ1-1; D is perhaps TRBD1 (5 bases). Germline lookup yields CDR1 LNHDA and CDR2 SQIVND (reference sequence). With 1 base removed from V and 3 bases from J, the gap between germline ends came to 9 bases. The CDR3 runs 14 residues. The CDR3 spells CASSIGRGDTEAFF. Here the CDR3 DNA reads TGTGCCAGTAGTATAGGTCGGGGGGACACTGAAGCTTTCTTT.

This clonotype was observed a handful of times. V and J are TRBV5-1 and TRBJ1-2; the D gene is possibly TRBD1 (5 bases). Germline V lookup: CDR1 SGHRS, CDR2 YFSETQ. The CDR3 is 16 residues long. Trimming left V 0 bases short and J 2 bases short, with 14 bases between. DNA of the CDR3: TGCGCCAGCAGCTTGGTTGTTAATGGGGCCAACTATGGCTACACCTTC. The encoded protein is CASSLVVNGANYGYTF.

This clonotype was counted only a few times. Here the CDR3 reads CASSPWDTGIRGNTIYF. CDR3 nucleotide sequence: TGTGCCAGCTCACCGTGGGATACAGGGATCCGGGGAAACACCATATATTTT. The J gene is TRBJ1-3, the V gene TRBV18; maybe TRBD1 (6 bases). Germline values: CDR1 KGHSH, CDR2 LQKENI. Deletions cut 3 bases from V and 4 bases from J, with 19 bases between. There are 17 residues in the CDR3.

In DNA form, the CDR3 reads TGTGCCGGAGCGGGAGACGACAATGAGCAGTTCTTC. Its protein is CAGAGDDNEQFF. The chain is built from TRBV6-2 or TRBV6-3 and TRBJ2-1; TRBD2 matches 8 bases. This CDR3 region has 12 residues. V lost 11 bases, J lost 5 bases, and 5 bases stayed unmatched. Per the germline V gene, CDR1 is MNHEY and CDR2 is SVGEGT.

This clonotype came up many times. CDR3 amino acids: CASSLSGQLNTEAFF. The CDR3 DNA sequence: TGCGCCAGCAGCTTAAGCGGACAGCTTAACACTGAAGCTTTCTTT. V gene TRBV5-1 combines with J gene TRBJ1-1; the D gene is possibly TRBD1 (6 bases). Germline V gene sequence: CDR1 SGHRS, CDR2 YFSETQ. The CDR3 sequence is 15 residues long. The ends were cut back, 2 bases at V and 2 bases at J, with 13 bases in the middle.